A selection of T cell receptor beta chains follows, all from one sample in a study of cytomegalovirus exposure and HLA in healthy donors. The table came from immunoSEQ multiplex PCR; TCRdb's copy has only in-frame clones and leaves some out. This table has over 130,000 clones, about 88% appearing once. The sequencing sample was made of PBMCs. These receptors all come from a man between 18 and 35 years old in good health and CMV-seropositive. CDR3s leave out the opening cysteine and the closing phenylalanine or tryptophan. Each record gives: V gene, J gene, CDR3 protein.

TRBV7-8	TRBJ1-5	ASSTTGNQPQH
TRBV11-2	TRBJ1-5	ASSLGVAVNQPQH
TRBV5-3	TRBJ1-5	ARSPPRGEGHQPQH
TRBV7-8	TRBJ2-7	ASSSRQGQTYEQY
TRBV5-8	TRBJ1-1	ASSFEGQFWDTEAF
TRBV11-3	TRBJ2-1	ASSLSASGYNEQF
TRBV9	TRBJ2-7	ASSEGPVSSYEQY
TRBV7-6	TRBJ2-7	ASSLGDTTYEQY
TRBV6-6	TRBJ1-1	ASSYQGQTNTEAF
TRBV9	TRBJ1-3	ASSPRTGAVYTIY
TRBV27	TRBJ1-1	ASSLRDRGTEAF
TRBV7-2	TRBJ1-1	ASSFLSGTEAF
TRBV21-1	TRBJ1-1	ASSKGQGVNTEAF
TRBV27	TRBJ1-2	ASSFRGPYGYT
TRBV5-4	TRBJ2-7	ASSSRTGLTYEQY
TRBV5-4	TRBJ2-1	ASSLTADTDEQF
TRBV28	TRBJ1-3	ASRTGQEDSGNTIY
TRBV5-6	TRBJ1-2	ASSLPYTSPQSNYGYT
TRBV5-8	TRBJ2-1	ASSPGTGPDEQF
TRBV11-3	TRBJ2-4	ASSSPVHAKNIQY
TRBV5-1	TRBJ2-1	ASSFQTGFTYNEQF
TRBV18	TRBJ2-1	ASSPLAGAVEQF
TRBV4-2	TRBJ2-1	ASSQGSGRANNEQF
TRBV11-2	TRBJ2-2	ASSSQGWTGELF
TRBV15	TRBJ2-1	ATTPGSGVSYNEQF
TRBV6-1	TRBJ2-6	ASSEYNVRYSGANVLT
TRBV11-2	TRBJ1-1	ASSQVRGQRNTEAF
TRBV2	TRBJ1-2	ASSATRQGATYGYT
TRBV7-9	TRBJ1-3	ASSPDSSGNTIY
TRBV4-1	TRBJ2-4	ASSQESGGQGIQY
TRBV28	TRBJ1-2	ASSPEDYMRVGSYGYT
TRBV28	TRBJ1-2	ASSFYRRNYGYT
TRBV6-1	TRBJ2-7	ASSARPGQGYYEQY
TRBV5-1	TRBJ2-7	ASSPQVEVGEQY
TRBV14	TRBJ2-1	ASSQVLDTYNEQF
TRBV5-1	TRBJ1-6	ASSLDRGSSPLH
TRBV6-6	TRBJ1-1	ASSYILNTEAF
TRBV19	TRBJ1-2	ASSMGNRGGYT